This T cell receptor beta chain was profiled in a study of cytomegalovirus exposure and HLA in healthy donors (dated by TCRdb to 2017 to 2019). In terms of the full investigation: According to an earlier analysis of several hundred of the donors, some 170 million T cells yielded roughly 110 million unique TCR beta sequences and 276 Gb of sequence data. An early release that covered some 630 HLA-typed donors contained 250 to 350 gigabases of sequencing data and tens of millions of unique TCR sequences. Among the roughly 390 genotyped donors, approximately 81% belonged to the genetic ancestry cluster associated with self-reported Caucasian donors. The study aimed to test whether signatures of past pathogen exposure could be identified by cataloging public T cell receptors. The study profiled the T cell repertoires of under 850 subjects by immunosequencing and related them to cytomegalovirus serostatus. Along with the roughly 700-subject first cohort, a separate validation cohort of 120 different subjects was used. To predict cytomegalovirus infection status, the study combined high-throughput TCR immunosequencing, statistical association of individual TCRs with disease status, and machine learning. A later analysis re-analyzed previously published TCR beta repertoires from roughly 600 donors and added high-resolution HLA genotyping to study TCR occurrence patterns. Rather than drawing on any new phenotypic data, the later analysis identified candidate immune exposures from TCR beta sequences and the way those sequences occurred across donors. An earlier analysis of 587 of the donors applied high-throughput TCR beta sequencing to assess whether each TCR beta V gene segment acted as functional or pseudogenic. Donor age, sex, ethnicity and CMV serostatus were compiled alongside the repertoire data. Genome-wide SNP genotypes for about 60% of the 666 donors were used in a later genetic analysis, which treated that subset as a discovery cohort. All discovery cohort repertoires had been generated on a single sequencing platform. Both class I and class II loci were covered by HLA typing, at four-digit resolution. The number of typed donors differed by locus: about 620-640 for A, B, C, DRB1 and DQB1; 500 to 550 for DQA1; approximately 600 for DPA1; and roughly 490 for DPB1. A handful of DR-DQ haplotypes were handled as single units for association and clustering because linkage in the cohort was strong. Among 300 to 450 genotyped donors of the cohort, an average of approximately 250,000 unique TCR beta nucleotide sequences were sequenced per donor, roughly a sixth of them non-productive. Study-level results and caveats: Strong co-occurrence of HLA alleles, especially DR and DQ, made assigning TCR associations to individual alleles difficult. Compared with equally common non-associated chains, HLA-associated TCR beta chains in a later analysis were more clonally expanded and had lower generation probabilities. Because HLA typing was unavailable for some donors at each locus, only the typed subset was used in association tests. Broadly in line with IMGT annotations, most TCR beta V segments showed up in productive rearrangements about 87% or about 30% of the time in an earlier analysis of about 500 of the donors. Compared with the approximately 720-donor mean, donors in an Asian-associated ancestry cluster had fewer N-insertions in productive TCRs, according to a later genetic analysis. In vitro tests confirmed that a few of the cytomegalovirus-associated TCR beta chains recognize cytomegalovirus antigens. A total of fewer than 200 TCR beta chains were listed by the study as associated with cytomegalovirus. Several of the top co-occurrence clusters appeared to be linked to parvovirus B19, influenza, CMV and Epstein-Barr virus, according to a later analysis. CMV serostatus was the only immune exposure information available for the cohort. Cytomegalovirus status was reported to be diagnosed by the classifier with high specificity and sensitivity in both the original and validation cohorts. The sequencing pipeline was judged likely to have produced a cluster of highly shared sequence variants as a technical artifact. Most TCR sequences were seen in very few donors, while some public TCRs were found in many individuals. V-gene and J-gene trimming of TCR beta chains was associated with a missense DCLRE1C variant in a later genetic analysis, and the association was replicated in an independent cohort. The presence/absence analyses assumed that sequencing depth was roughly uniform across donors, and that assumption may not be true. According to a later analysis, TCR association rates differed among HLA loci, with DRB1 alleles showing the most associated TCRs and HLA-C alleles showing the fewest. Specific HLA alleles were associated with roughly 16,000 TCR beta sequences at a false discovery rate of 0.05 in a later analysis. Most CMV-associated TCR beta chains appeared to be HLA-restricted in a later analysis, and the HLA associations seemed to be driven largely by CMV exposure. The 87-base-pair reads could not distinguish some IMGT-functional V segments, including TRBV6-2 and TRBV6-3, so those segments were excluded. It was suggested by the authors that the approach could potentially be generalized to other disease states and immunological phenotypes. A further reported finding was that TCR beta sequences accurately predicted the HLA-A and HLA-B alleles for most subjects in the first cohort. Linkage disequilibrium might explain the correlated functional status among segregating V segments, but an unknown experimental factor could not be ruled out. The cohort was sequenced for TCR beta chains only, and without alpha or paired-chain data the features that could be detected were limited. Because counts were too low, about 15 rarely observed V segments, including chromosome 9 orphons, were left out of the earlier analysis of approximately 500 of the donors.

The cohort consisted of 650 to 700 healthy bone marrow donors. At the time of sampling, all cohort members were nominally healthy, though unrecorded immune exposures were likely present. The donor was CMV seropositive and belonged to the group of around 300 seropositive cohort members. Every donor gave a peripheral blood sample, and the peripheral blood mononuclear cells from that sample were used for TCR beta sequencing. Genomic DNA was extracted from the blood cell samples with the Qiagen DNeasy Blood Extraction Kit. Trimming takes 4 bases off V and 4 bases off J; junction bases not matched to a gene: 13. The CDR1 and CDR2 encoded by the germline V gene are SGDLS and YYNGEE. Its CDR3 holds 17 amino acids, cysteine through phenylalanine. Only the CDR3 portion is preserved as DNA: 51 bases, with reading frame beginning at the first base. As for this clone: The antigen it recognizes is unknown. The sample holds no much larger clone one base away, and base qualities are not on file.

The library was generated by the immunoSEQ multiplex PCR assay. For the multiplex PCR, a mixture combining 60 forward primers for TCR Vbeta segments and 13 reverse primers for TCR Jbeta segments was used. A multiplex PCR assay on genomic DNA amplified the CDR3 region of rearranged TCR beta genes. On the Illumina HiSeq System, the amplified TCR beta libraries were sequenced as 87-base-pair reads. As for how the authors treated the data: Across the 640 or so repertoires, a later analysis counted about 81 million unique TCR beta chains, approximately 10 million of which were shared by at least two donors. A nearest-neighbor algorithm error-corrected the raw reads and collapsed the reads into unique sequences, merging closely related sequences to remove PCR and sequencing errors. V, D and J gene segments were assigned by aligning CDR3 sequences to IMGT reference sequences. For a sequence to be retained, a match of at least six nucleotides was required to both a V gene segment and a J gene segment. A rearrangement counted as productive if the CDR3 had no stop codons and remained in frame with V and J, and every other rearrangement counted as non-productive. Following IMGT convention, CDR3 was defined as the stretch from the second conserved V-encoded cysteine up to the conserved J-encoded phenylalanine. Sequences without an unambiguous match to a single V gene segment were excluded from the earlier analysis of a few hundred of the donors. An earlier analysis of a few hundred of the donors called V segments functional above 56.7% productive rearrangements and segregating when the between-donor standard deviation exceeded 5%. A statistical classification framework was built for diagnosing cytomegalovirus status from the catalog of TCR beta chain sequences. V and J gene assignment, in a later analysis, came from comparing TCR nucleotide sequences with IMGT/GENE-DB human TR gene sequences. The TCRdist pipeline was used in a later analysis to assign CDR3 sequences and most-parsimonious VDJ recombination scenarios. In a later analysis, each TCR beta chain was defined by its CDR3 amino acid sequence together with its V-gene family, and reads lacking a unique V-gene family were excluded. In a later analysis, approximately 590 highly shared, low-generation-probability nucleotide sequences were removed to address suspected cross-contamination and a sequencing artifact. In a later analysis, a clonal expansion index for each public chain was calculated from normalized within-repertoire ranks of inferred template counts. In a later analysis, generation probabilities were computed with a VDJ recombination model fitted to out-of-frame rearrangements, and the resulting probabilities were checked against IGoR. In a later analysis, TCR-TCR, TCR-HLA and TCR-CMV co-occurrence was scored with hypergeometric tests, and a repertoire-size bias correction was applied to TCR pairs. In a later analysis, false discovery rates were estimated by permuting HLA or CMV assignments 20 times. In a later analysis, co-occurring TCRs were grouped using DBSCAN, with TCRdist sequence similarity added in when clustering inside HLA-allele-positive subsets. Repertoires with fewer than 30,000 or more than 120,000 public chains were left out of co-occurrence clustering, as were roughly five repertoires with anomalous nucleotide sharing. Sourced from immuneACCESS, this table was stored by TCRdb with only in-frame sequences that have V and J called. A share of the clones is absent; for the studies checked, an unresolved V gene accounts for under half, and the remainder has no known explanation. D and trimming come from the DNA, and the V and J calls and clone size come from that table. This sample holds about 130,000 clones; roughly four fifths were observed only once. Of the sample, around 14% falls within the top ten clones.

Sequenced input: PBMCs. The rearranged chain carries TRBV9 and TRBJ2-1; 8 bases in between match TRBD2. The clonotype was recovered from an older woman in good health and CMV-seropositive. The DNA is TGTGCCAGCAGCCCTAAACCGGGGGGGGCACCTTACAATGAGCAGTTCTTC. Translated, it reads CASSPKPGGAPYNEQFF.